This T cell receptor (beta chain) was sequenced for a study of T cell responses to AZD1222 COVID-19 vaccine. General study findings and limits: Baseline testing showed seropositivity in only a handful of AZD1222 recipients. Among the donors, most were white British and more were female, and clonal diversity was possibly underestimated.

The table came from immunoSEQ multiplex PCR; TCRdb's copy has only in-frame clones and leaves some out. The sample yields about 98,000 clones, roughly 87% seen once. Losses at the gene ends were 4 bases for V and 10 bases for J; bases not matched to a gene: 7. This CDR3 is built from 16 residues. Germline V gene data show CDR1 as MDHEN and CDR2 as SYDVKM. Note on this clone: The target antigen is unknown.

This sequence originates from an adult in good health. V gene TRBV28 combines with J gene TRBJ2-1, with 16 nucleotides matching TRBD2. Sequencing was performed on peripheral blood, taken on day 0 of AZD1222 vaccination. CDR3 amino acids: CASSSTGLAGGIEQFF. The CDR3 coding sequence is TGTGCCAGCAGTTCAACGGGACTAGCGGGAGGGATAGAGCAGTTCTTC.